The 28 T cell receptor beta chains below were found in one sample sequenced in a study of molecular identifiers for immune sequencing clone quantification. A single record per CDR3 protein comes from TCRdb applying MiXCR to the PCR reads. The sample records roughly 93,000 distinct CDR3 sequences, more than 20% being singletons. Material for sequencing was naive CD8+ T cells from blood, with Jurkat cell RNA spiked in. Subset reported: FACS-sorted CD8+CD4-CCR7+CD45RA+ naive T cells. Source of these receptors: a human donor in good health. Some libraries in this study had Jurkat cell RNA spiked in.

This clonotype was detected ten times or more. CDR3 sequence: CASSLSMNEQYF. As DNA, the CDR3 is TGTGCCAGCAGTTTATCAATGAACGAGCAGTACTTC. J is TRBJ2-7 and V is TRBV12-3 or TRBV12-4, with unresolved D. The CDR3 is made up of 12 amino acids. V was trimmed by 2 bases and J by 5 bases, leaving 7 bases between them.

This clonotype was recorded many times. The chain recombines TRBV29-1 with TRBJ2-2, with D unresolved. CDR3 size: 13 residues. V lost 4 bases and J 3 bases, leaving 9 bases between the germline ends. Germline loops: CDR1 SQVTM, CDR2 ANQGSEA. The CDR3 sequence is CSVVGEDTGELFF. In nucleotides, the CDR3 is TGCAGCGTTGTCGGTGAGGACACCGGGGAGCTGTTTTTT.

About this clonotype itself: Given a much more abundant clone one base away, this may be a read error. The chain links TRBV29-1 to TRBJ2-5; 13 bases agree with TRBD2. Germline V gives CDR1 SQVTM, CDR2 ANQGSEA. V shed 7 bases, J shed 4 bases, and the junction held 12 bases outside the gene matches. This CDR3 is 16 amino acids long. The CDR3, as DNA: TGCAGCGCTGAGACGGGACTAGCGGGGCCCGGAGAGACCCAGTACTTC. It yields the protein CSAETGLAGPGETQYF.

This clonotype was counted at least ten times. The J gene is TRBJ2-3, the V gene TRBV10-3; 11 bases match TRBD2. Trimming at V came to 7 bases and at J to 5 bases, leaving 5 bases not matched to a gene. CDR1 and CDR2 (germline): ENHRY, SYGVKD. The CDR3 spans 14 residues. CDR3 in DNA: TGTGCCATCAATAGCGGGGGGGCCAGAGATACGCAGTATTTT. Translation: CAINSGGARDTQYF.

At least ten counts were recorded for this clonotype. The V and J genes are TRBV9 and TRBJ2-7, with D possibly matching TRBD1 (5 bases). V lost 4 bases and J lost 5, with 13 bases in between. The CDR3 extends over 13 amino acids. Germline V gives CDR1 SGDLS, CDR2 YYNGEE. The CDR3: CASSRGYQNEQYF. Here the CDR3 DNA reads TGTGCCAGCAGCAGGGGCTACCAGAACGAGCAGTACTTC.

The CDR3 DNA sequence: TGTGCCAGCGTTCCTCTTAGCGGAAGCTCCTACAATGAGCAGTTCTTC. This translates into CASVPLSGSSYNEQFF. The chain links TRBV7-9 to TRBJ2-1; the D gene is possibly TRBD2 (6 bases). Per germline, CDR1 SEHNR and CDR2 FQNEAQ (reference sequence). The CDR3 totals 16 residues. Between the trimmed V and J ends, which lost 8 bases and 0 bases, there was a span of 17 bases.

At least ten counts were recorded for this clonotype. The rearrangement uses TRBV20-1 and TRBJ2-3; D is perhaps TRBD2 (5 bases). Per the germline V gene, CDR1 is DFQATT and CDR2 is SNEGSKA (reference sequence). The CDR3 has 17 amino acids. Trimming took off 6 bases at V and 2 bases at J, with 24 bases between the two ends. The CDR3 coding sequence is TGCAGTGCCCGGGGAAGTTTGGATGGTGCCTACACAGATACGCAGTATTTT. Residues: CSARGSLDGAYTDTQYF.

The rearrangement joins TRBV12-3 or TRBV12-4 to TRBJ2-7; D uncertain. This CDR3 region has 11 residues. Trimming shortened V by 5 bases and J by 3 bases, and 5 bases separated the two germline ends. The CDR3 DNA follows: TGTGCCAGCAGTCAATACTACGAGCAGTACTTC. Amino acids: CASSQYYEQYF.

This rearrangement joins TRBV6-2 or TRBV6-3 to TRBJ2-7; 7 positions match TRBD2. Trimming removed 5 bases from V and 5 bases from J; junction bases left unmatched: 12. The CDR3 is 15 residues long. Per the germline V gene, CDR1 is MNHEY and CDR2 is SVGEGT. The CDR3 here is CASSLMGGVIDEQYF. In DNA form, the CDR3 reads TGTGCCAGCAGTCTTATGGGAGGGGTCATCGACGAGCAGTACTTC.

This clonotype was recorded many times. The chain joins TRBV12-3 or TRBV12-4 to TRBJ2-7, with TRBD1 matching 9 bases. The ends lost 5 bases at V and 7 bases at J; junction bases unmatched: 3. The CDR3 runs 12 residues. CDR3: CASSGTGREQYF. CDR3 sequence (DNA): TGTGCCAGCAGTGGGACAGGGCGGGAGCAGTACTTC.

At least ten counts were recorded for this clonotype. The chain has TRBV6-2 or TRBV6-3 and TRBJ1-1, with a possible D match to TRBD1 (6 bases). The germline V and J ends were trimmed by 4 bases and 4 bases, with 19 bases remaining between them. Germline V gene lookup returns CDR1 MNHEY and CDR2 SVGEGT. The CDR3 runs to 16 residues. In DNA, the CDR3 is TGTGCCAGCAGTTCCCTGGGACACCTGGGTGGCACTGAAGCTTTCTTT. Protein sequence: CASSSLGHLGGTEAFF.

The J gene is TRBJ2-7, the V gene TRBV9, with D perhaps assigned TRBD1 or TRBD2 (5 bases each). Trimming removed 3 bases at V and 4 bases at J, with 11 bases between. This CDR3 contains 13 residues. Looked up from germline, CDR1 is SGDLS and CDR2 is YYNGEE. The CDR3 DNA sequence: TGTGCCAGCAGCGGACCCGAGGGGTACGAGCAGTACTTC. Its translation is CASSGPEGYEQYF.

This rearrangement joins TRBV30 to TRBJ2-1; D remains ambiguous. Deletions cut 2 bases from V and 8 bases from J, with 4 bases between. Germline V gene sequence: CDR1 GTSNPN, CDR2 SVGIG (reference sequence). The CDR3 is 10 amino acids. In DNA form, the CDR3 reads TGTGCCTGGAGTTTCGATGAGCAGTTCTTC. Encoded protein: CAWSFDEQFF.

With regard to this clonotype: The final CDR3 position lacks the conserved phenylalanine or tryptophan, pointing to a likely read error. The CDR3 sequence: CASSVDGRGGEETQYL. Written as DNA, the CDR3 is TGTGCCAGCAGCGTAGATGGGAGGGGCGGGGAAGAGACCCAGTACCTC. The chain employs TRBV9 and TRBJ2-5, with 7 bases lining up with TRBD2. With V trimmed by 0 bases and J by 3 bases, 8 bases remained unmatched. Germline assignment: CDR1 SGDLS and CDR2 YYNGEE. This CDR3 spans 16 amino acids.

The V and J genes are TRBV30 and TRBJ1-1; D is unclear. Germline V gene sequence: CDR1 GTSNPN, CDR2 SVGIG (reference sequence). This CDR3 contains 13 residues. The ends were cut back, 0 bases at V and 6 bases at J, with 11 bases in the middle. CDR3 in DNA: TGTGCCTGGAGTGTACTTTTTGGCGCTGAAGCTTTCTTT. It codes for CAWSVLFGAEAFF.

The chain joins TRBV20-1 to TRBJ2-3; the D is unclear. The DNA end is more similar to TRBJ1-5, so the J call may be wrong. The CDR3 covers 15 residues. Looked up from germline, CDR1 is DFQATT and CDR2 is SNEGSKA (reference sequence). CDR3 bases: TGCAGTGCTAGAGACCTACTAGTGGGCACAGATACGCAGCATTTT. It codes for CSARDLLVGTDTQHF.

Worth noting for this clonotype: One junction end disagrees with the germline gene, perhaps due to a read error. The chain combines TRBV7-2 with TRBJ2-1, with 10 nucleotides matching TRBD2. This CDR3 comprises 15 residues. In germline, CDR1 is SGHTA, CDR2 FQGNSA. The CDR3: CASGLSGGAYNEQFF. The CDR3 DNA reads as TGTGCCAGCGGCTTGAGCGGGGGGGCCTACAATGAGCAGTTCTTC.

This clonotype was detected a few times. The junction and the germline gene differ at one end; a read error may be behind it. This chain links TRBV6-5 with TRBJ2-7; D call uncertain. The CDR3 extends over 13 amino acids. CDR1 and CDR2 from the germline V gene are MNHEY and SVGAGI. Here the CDR3 DNA reads TGTGCCAGCCGTTACTCGTTTGGGGATGAGCAGTACTTC. Protein product: CASRYSFGDEQYF.

This clonotype was seen ten or more times. The CDR3 region has the DNA TGTGCCAGCAGCCCCAGGGGGCCCTGGACTGAAGCTTTCTTT. Encoded protein: CASSPRGPWTEAFF. V gene TRBV5-6 combines with J gene TRBJ1-1; TRBD1 aligns across 8 bases. This CDR3 contains 14 residues. Germline trimming cut 4 bases from V and 5 bases from J; bases unmatched to any gene: 7. From germline, CDR1 is SGHDT and CDR2 YYEEEE.

In this sample, this clonotype turned up many times. The chain recombines TRBV19 with TRBJ1-1; no reliable D call. Germline assignment: CDR1 LNHDA and CDR2 SQIVND (reference sequence). The CDR3 totals 14 residues. Deletions cut 1 base from V and 0 bases from J, with 6 bases between. CDR3 coding DNA: TGTGCCAGTAGTATAGGTGGCTTGAACACTGAAGCTTTCTTT. Translating it yields CASSIGGLNTEAFF.

This clonotype was counted only a few times. The chain is built from TRBV4-3 and TRBJ2-4, with D uncertain. Germline V CDR1 and CDR2: LGHNA, YSLEER. The CDR3 runs 15 residues. The germline V and J ends were trimmed by 0 bases and 8 bases, with 14 bases remaining between them. CDR3 in DNA: TGCGCCAGCAGCCAAGATTTTGGTCAGTTCTACATTCAGTACTTC. It translates to CASSQDFGQFYIQYF.

As to this clonotype: One end of the junction is discordant with germline, which a read error may explain. This chain joins TRBV7-6 and TRBJ2-1; 9 bases fit TRBD2. The V gene's germline CDR1 is SGHVS and CDR2 FNYEAQ. The CDR3 extends over 18 amino acids. The DNA of the CDR3 is TGTGCCAGCAGCTTAGGACTAGCGGATACAATCCCCTACAATGAGCAGTCCTTC. Encoded protein: CASSLGLADTIPYNEQSF.

The CDR3 spells CASSLLSEQETQYF. CDR3 coding DNA: TGCGCCAGCAGCTTGTTAAGCGAACAAGAGACCCAGTACTTC. The chain combines TRBV5-1 with TRBJ2-5; no clear D. Trimming cost V 1 base and J 2 bases, with 9 bases left between them. The germline V gene has CDR1 SGHRS and CDR2 YFSETQ. The CDR3 extends over 14 amino acids.

This chain links TRBV27 with TRBJ2-1; possible D gene TRBD1, 5 bases. The CDR3 loop spans 14 amino acids. Per germline, CDR1 MNHEY and CDR2 SMNVEV (reference sequence). V lost 2 bases, J lost 5 bases, and 10 bases lay in between. The CDR3 protein is CASSLRGHHNEQFF. DNA of the CDR3: TGTGCCAGCAGTTTAAGGGGTCACCACAATGAGCAGTTCTTC.

The chain is built from TRBV7-9 and TRBJ1-3; D call uncertain. V gave up 3 bases and J gave up 0 bases, with 12 bases separating them. This CDR3 comprises 16 residues. Germline V lookup: CDR1 SEHNR, CDR2 FQNEAQ (reference sequence). The chain's CDR3 is CASSLATEGSGNTIYF. CDR3 in DNA: TGTGCCAGCAGCTTGGCTACAGAGGGCTCTGGAAACACCATATATTTT.

Ten or more counts support this clonotype. V and J are TRBV20-1 and TRBJ1-4, with unresolved D. Per the germline V gene, CDR1 is DFQATT and CDR2 is SNEGSKA (reference sequence). This CDR3 is built from 16 residues. The V and J ends lost 0 bases and 0 bases respectively, with 11 bases between them. CDR3 DNA sequence: TGCAGTGCTAGAGAGGCGTGGACCGCAACTAATGAAAAACTGTTTTTT. Residues: CSAREAWTATNEKLFF.

Ten or more counts support this clonotype. The rearrangement joins TRBV9 to TRBJ2-2; TRBD1 might be the D (6 bases). The germline CDR1 and CDR2 sequences are SGDLS and YYNGEE. The CDR3 covers 14 residues. With 4 bases removed from V and 1 base from J, the gap between germline ends came to 8 bases. This chain's CDR3 is CASSLDRNTGELFF. The DNA of the CDR3 is TGTGCCAGCAGCCTGGACAGGAACACCGGGGAGCTGTTTTTT.

V and J are TRBV19 and TRBJ2-1; maybe TRBD2 (5 bases). V was shortened by 3 bases and J by 2 bases, with 11 bases between the two germline ends. The length of the CDR3 is 15 residues. Per germline, CDR1 LNHDA and CDR2 SQIVND (reference sequence). The CDR3 nucleotides are TGTGCCAGTAGTATGGTGAGCGGAGCCTACAATGAGCAGTTCTTC. This sequence encodes CASSMVSGAYNEQFF.